There are a few counts of the clone carrying this T cell receptor beta chain. Its antigen is unknown. Autoimmune disease history or systemic immunosuppression barred patients. Clones were read by immunoSEQ multiplex PCR, and TCRdb kept only the in-frame ones, dropping some. The sample lists approximately 7,500 clones, about 76% occurring once. The record originates from a study of OX40 agonist ivuxolimab in advanced cancers. Turning to the study itself: Cohort: about 82% men, mean age approximately 66, aged roughly 23 to 79.

Germline V CDR1 and CDR2: SGHVT, SQSDAQ. J gave up 8 bases and V 6 bases, and 9 bases lay outside the gene matches. CDR3 length: 13 amino acids. Whole-study findings and limits: Researchers report that CD8+ T cells had, on average, more expanded clones than CD4+.

The specimen comprised CD4+ or CD8+ T cells sorted from blood, sampled in a trial of the OX40 agonist ivuxolimab. V and J are TRBV7-4 and TRBJ1-2; the match to TRBD1 covers 7 bases. The clonotype originates from an adult with an advanced solid tumor such as melanoma, head and neck, liver or kidney cancer. Here the CDR3 DNA reads TGTGCCAGCAGTTATATGACAGGGACCGGCTACACCTTC. Translated: CASSYMTGTGYTF.